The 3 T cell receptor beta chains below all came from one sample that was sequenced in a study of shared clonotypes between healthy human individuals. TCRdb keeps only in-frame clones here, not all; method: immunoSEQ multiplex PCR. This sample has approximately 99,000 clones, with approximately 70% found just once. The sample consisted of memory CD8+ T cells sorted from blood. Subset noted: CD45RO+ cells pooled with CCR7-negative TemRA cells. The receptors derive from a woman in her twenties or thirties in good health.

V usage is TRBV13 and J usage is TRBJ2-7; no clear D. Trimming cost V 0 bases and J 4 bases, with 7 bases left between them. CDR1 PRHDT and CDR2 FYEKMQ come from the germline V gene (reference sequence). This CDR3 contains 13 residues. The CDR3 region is CASSLGQQYEQYF. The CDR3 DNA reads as TGTGCCAGCAGCTTAGGGCAGCAGTACGAGCAGTACTTC. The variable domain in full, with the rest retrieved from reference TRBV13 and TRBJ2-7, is AAGVIQSPRHLIKEKRETATLKCYPIPRHDTVYWYQQGPGQDPQFLISFYEKMQSDKGSIPDRFSAQQFSDYHSELNMSSLELGDSALYFCASSLGQQYEQYFGPGTRLTVT.

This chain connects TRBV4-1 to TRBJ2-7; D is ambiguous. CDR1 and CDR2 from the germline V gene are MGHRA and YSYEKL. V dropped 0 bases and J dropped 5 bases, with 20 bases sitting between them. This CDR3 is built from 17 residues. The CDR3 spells CASSQDFGQPASHEQYF. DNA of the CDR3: TGCGCCAGCAGCCAAGATTTTGGCCAACCCGCGTCCCACGAGCAGTACTTC.

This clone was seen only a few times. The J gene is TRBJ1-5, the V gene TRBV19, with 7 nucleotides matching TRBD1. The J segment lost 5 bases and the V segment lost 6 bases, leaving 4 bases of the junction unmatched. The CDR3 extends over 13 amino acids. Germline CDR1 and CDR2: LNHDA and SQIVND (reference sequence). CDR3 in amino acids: CASSTQGDQPQHF. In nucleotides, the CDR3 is TGTGCCAGTAGCACGCAGGGGGATCAGCCCCAGCATTTT.